This is a list of T cell receptor beta chains from one sample in a study of follicular helper T cells after annual influenza vaccination. The assay was immunoSEQ multiplex PCR, and TCRdb's table has in-frame clones only and misses some. The sample shows 6,500 to 8,000 clones, about 88% of them seen only once. The sample was CXCR5+ CD38- circulating T follicular helper cells from blood, taken 7 days after influenza vaccination. These receptors were collected from an adult who received the influenza vaccine. Both conserved end residues are part of each CDR3.

v_call	j_call	cdr3_aa
TRBV15	TRBJ2-7	CATSRDVSYEQYF
TRBV5-1	TRBJ1-1	CASSLEQGGTEAFF
TRBV11-2	TRBJ2-5	CASSLDWASGGEETQYF
TRBV4-3	TRBJ1-1	CASSQEGGGGTGNTEAFF
TRBV29-1	TRBJ2-3	CSVEPGTSGTDTQYF
TRBV4-3	TRBJ2-3	CASSQDRAGDGPDTQYF
TRBV4-3	TRBJ2-7	CASSQDTPGEQYF
TRBV18	TRBJ2-1	CASSRNQGSEQFF
TRBV19	TRBJ2-7	CASSGQGGYEQYF
TRBV2	TRBJ1-5	CASSRQGPSNQPQHF
TRBV6-4	TRBJ2-2	CASSGTGELFF
TRBV28	TRBJ2-1	CASENLGRLKQFF
TRBV29-1	TRBJ2-5	CSVERQIQETQYF
TRBV21-1	TRBJ2-1	CASSKSCALSSYNEQFF
TRBV11-2	TRBJ2-3	CASSLDRQDTQYF
TRBV28	TRBJ2-7	CVSNSVSYEQYF
TRBV4-1	TRBJ2-5	CASSQEGSGKETQYF
TRBV11-2	TRBJ2-7	CASSLHYEQYF
TRBV5-1	TRBJ1-1	CASQSDSSPTEAFF
TRBV4-1	TRBJ2-6	CASSLVPVGSGANVLTF
TRBV6-5	TRBJ1-5	CASRQVRNQPQHF
TRBV7-3	TRBJ1-2	CASSPTGQPYGYTF
TRBV4-2	TRBJ1-6	CASSQSNKGSPLHF
TRBV7-3	TRBJ2-1	CASNEGSRNNEQFF